This T cell receptor beta chain was captured by sequencing in a study of blood T cell repertoires in COVID-19. Overall study context: The analysed material was cDNA or gDNA that came from T cells, B-cell-depleted T cells, or PBMCs.

Original processing methods: Counts of nucleated cells, estimated from reference gene primer amplification, were obtained. TCRdb keeps only in-frame clones here, not all; method: immunoSEQ multiplex PCR. V, J and clone size are taken as reported in that table, and D and trimming were inferred from the DNA itself. This table has roughly 150,000 clones, 80% to 90% appearing once. V lost 6 bases to trimming and J lost 6 bases; unmatched junction nucleotides: 7. Germline loops: CDR1 MNHEY, CDR2 SMNVEV (reference sequence). The CDR3 has 13 residues. V usage is TRBV27 and J usage is TRBJ2-7, with 8 bases identical to TRBD1. The sample taken for sequencing was peripheral blood. This TCR derives from a woman in her 70s with acute or convalescent COVID-19. In nucleotides, the CDR3 is TGTGCCAGCAGGTCGACAGGGGCTGGCGAGCAGTACGTC. It specifies CASRSTGAGEQYV.